This TCR beta chain was sequenced for a study of blood T cell repertoires in COVID-19. Study-wide context: Sites in the United States, Italy and Spain provided acute and convalescent COVID-19 samples. T cells, B-cell-depleted T cells, or PBMCs provided the cDNA or gDNA that served as material.

Source study methods: For nucleated cells, counts were estimated from reference gene primer amplification. TCRdb's table, derived via immunoSEQ multiplex PCR, lists solely in-frame clones and lacks some. V and J calls and clone size are copied from that table; D and trimming were computed from the DNA. The data contain hundreds of thousands of clones, roughly 88% of them seen just once; the ten biggest clones take up 1.2% to 1.5%. With V trimmed by 3 bases and J by 5 bases, 7 bases remained unmatched. The CDR3 is 16 residues long. Germline CDR1 and CDR2: SGHTA and FQGNSA. The chain uses TRBV7-2 and TRBJ2-5, with 12 bases aligning to TRBD2. The TCR sequence derives from an elderly man with acute or convalescent COVID-19. Sequencing input: peripheral blood. Here the CDR3 reads CASSFELAGGRETQYF. In nucleotides, the CDR3 is TGTGCCAGCAGCTTCGAACTAGCGGGAGGTCGGGAGACCCAGTACTTC.